Following are 8 T cell receptor beta chains from one sample sequenced in a study of T cell repertoires in cytomegalovirus infection. TCRdb fed the reads into MiXCR, producing one record per CDR3 protein. The table lists 600,000 to 800,000 distinct CDR3 sequences, 24% of them singletons. The specimen was CD8+ T cells from PBMCs. The receptors here all came from a human donor in good health (CMV status not recorded). Some clones in this sample may be carry-over from other donors' samples.

Of note for this clonotype: A clone one base away is much larger, so this may be a read error. The J gene is TRBJ2-3, the V gene TRBV5-8, with 8 nucleotides matching TRBD1. This CDR3 comprises 15 residues. Germline V gives CDR1 SGHTS, CDR2 YDEGEE. The CDR3 DNA follows: TGTGCCAACAGCTTGGGGACAGGAAACACAGATACGCAGTATTTT. This codes for CANSLGTGNTDTQYF.

The chain has TRBV5-5 and TRBJ2-1, with 8 bases fitting TRBD2. This CDR3 is 15 amino acids long. V shed 0 bases, J shed 10 bases, and the junction held 9 bases outside the gene matches. Germline V CDR1 and CDR2: SGHKS, YYEKEE (reference sequence). This CDR3 is CASSLVSRGEVEQFF. CDR3 sequence (DNA): TGTGCCAGCAGCTTGGTTTCGCGGGGGGAGGTCGAGCAGTTCTTC. Looking up the rest from reference TRBV5-5 and TRBJ2-1 gives the full variable domain: DAGVTQSPTHLIKTRGQQVTLRCSPISGHKSVSWYQQVLGQGPQFIFQYYEKEERGRGNFPDRFSARQFPNYSSELNVNALLLGDSALYLCASSLVSRGEVEQFFGPGTRLTVL.

Note on this clonotype: One end of the junction fails to match germline, which may point to a read error. The V gene is TRBV10-2, the J gene TRBJ1-6; D possibly corresponds to TRBD1 (5 bases). Germline assignment: CDR1 WSHSY and CDR2 SAAADI. This CDR3 contains 14 residues. Here the CDR3 reads CASNGGSYNSALHF. The CDR3 DNA is TGCGCCAGCAATGGGGGTTCCTATAATTCAGCCCTCCACTTT.

This clonotype occurred a few times. The chain links TRBV20-1 to TRBJ2-1; 8 bases line up with TRBD1. Germline lookup yields CDR1 DFQATT and CDR2 SNEGSKA (reference sequence). J was trimmed by 5 bases and V by 5 bases; bases with no gene match: 5. The CDR3 has 13 amino acids. The CDR3 loop reads CSAPDRGDNEQFF. Written as DNA, the CDR3 is TGCAGTGCTCCTGACAGGGGAGACAATGAGCAGTTCTTC.

This clonotype has a handful of counts. V is TRBV6-5 and J is TRBJ1-1; TRBD1 is a possible D gene (5 bases). V lost 0 bases and J lost 1, with 12 bases in between. Germline CDR1 is MNHEY and CDR2 is SVGAGI. This CDR3 region has 16 residues. The CDR3 nucleotides are TGTGCCAGCAGTTACTCGTCAGGGATGGGGAACACTGAAGCTTTCTTT. It yields the protein CASSYSSGMGNTEAFF.

The count of this clonotype is one. The chain joins TRBV12-3 or TRBV12-4 to TRBJ2-7; no clear D. Trimming cost V 2 bases and J 3 bases, with 8 bases left between them. The CDR3 length is 13 residues. This CDR3 is CASSLSHYYEQYF. CDR3 nucleotides: TGTGCCAGCAGTTTATCCCACTACTACGAGCAGTACTTC.

This clonotype was recorded many times. V usage is TRBV7-2 and J usage is TRBJ2-1; no definite D call. This CDR3 has 14 amino acids. V lost 1 base and J 7 bases, leaving 11 bases between the germline ends. The germline V gene encodes CDR1 SGHTA and CDR2 FQGNSA. Written as DNA, the CDR3 is TGTGCCAGCAGCTTAGGTGGTCTAGGGAATGAGCAGTTCTTC. It encodes CASSLGGLGNEQFF.

There are a few counts of this clonotype. V is TRBV10-3 and J is TRBJ2-5; 7 bases agree with TRBD1. The CDR3 is 13 residues long. Germline CDR1 ENHRY, CDR2 SYGVKD. With V trimmed by 7 bases and J by 5 bases, 7 bases remained unmatched. CDR3 sequence: CAIKDRDLETQYF. In DNA form, the CDR3 reads TGTGCCATCAAAGACAGGGATTTGGAGACCCAGTACTTC.